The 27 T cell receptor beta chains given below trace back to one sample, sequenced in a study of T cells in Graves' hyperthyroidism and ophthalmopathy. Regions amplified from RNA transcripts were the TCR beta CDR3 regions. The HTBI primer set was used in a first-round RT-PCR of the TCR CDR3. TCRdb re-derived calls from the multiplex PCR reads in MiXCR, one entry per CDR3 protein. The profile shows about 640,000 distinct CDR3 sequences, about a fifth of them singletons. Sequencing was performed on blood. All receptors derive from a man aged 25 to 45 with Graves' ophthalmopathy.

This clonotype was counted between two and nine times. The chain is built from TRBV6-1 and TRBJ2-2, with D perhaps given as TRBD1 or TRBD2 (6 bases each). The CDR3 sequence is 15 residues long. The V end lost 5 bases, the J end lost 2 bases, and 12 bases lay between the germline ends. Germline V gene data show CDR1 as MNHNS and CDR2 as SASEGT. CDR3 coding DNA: TGTGCCAGCAGTCCCGCGGGACATAACACCGGGGAGCTGTTTTTT. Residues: CASSPAGHNTGELFF.

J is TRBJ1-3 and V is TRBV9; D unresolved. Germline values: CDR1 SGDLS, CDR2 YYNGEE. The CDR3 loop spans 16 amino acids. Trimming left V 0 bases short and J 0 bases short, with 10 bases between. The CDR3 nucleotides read TGTGCCAGCAGCGTAGGGTCGCACTACTCTGGAAACACCATATATTTT. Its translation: CASSVGSHYSGNTIYF.

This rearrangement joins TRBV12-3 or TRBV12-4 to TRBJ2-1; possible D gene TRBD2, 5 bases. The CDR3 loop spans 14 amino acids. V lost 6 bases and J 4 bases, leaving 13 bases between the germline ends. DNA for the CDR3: TGTGCCAGCAGACCCACCCGGGGTTACAATGAGCAGTTCTTC. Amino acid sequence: CASRPTRGYNEQFF.

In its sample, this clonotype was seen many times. CDR3 DNA: TGCAGTGCCTTTCGTCCCGGGACAGGGAACGAGCAGTACTTC. It codes for CSAFRPGTGNEQYF. The chain joins TRBV20-1 to TRBJ2-7; TRBD1 aligns across 9 bases. Germline V gives CDR1 DFQATT, CDR2 SNEGSKA (reference sequence). V trimming: 6 bases; J trimming: 5 bases; junction bases outside the gene matches: 11. This CDR3 has 14 residues.

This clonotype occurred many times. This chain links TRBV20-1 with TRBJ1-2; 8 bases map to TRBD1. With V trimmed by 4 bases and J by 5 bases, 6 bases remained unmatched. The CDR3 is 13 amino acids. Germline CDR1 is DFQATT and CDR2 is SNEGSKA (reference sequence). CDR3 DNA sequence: TGCAGTGCTATGGAGACAGGGGTTTATGGCTACACCTTC. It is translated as CSAMETGVYGYTF.

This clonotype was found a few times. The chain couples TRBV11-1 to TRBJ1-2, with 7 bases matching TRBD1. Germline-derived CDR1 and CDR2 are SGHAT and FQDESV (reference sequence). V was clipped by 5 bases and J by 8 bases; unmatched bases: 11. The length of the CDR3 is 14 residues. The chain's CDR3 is CASSSTDRRGGYTF. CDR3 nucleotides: TGTGCCAGCAGCAGCACGGACAGGCGGGGCGGCTACACCTTC.

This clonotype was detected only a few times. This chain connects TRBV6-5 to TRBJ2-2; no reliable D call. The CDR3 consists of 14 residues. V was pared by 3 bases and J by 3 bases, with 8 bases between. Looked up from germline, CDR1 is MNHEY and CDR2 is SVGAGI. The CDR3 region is CASSYLGYTGELFF. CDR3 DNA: TGTGCCAGCAGTTATCTTGGGTACACCGGGGAGCTGTTTTTT.

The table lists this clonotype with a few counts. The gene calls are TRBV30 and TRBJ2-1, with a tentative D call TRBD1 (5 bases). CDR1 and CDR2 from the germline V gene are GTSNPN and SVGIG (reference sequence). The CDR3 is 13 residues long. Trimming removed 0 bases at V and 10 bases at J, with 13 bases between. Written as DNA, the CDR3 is TGTGCCTGGAGTGTACAGGCTAGAGACGAGCAGTTCTTC. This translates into CAWSVQARDEQFF.

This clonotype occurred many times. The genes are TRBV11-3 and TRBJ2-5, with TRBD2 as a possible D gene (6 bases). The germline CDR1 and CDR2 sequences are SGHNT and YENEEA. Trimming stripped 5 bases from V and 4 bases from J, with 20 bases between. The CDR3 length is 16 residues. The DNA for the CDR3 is TGTGCCAGCAGCCCATTCCAAGGACTGGGGGGAGAGACCCAGTACTTC. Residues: CASSPFQGLGGETQYF.

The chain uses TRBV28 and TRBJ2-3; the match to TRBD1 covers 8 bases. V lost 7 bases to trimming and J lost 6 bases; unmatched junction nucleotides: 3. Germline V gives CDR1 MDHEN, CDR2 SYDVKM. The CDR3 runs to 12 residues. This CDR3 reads CASTRQGDTQYF. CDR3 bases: TGTGCCAGCACCAGACAGGGGGATACGCAGTATTTT.

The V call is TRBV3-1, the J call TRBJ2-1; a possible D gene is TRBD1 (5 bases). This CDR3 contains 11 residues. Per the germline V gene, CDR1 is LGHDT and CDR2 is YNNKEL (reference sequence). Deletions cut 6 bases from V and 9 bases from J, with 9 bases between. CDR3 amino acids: CASRDSSEQFF. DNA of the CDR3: TGTGCCAGCAGAGACAGTTCTGAGCAGTTCTTC.

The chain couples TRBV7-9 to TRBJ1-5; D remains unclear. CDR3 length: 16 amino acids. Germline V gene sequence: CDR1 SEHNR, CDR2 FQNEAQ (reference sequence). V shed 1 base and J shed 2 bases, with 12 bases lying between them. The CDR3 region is CASSLDFAGGNQPQHF. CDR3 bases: TGTGCCAGCAGCTTAGATTTCGCCGGGGGCAATCAGCCCCAGCATTTT.

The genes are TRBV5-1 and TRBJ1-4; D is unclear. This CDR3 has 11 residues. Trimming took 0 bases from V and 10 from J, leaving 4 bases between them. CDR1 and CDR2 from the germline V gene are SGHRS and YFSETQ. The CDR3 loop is CASSLEGKLFF. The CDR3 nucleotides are TGCGCCAGCAGCTTGGAGGGAAAACTGTTTTTT.

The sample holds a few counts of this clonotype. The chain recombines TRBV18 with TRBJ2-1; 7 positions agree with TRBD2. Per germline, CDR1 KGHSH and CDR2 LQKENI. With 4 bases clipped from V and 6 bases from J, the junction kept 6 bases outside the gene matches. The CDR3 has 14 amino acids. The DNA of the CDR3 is TGTGCCAGCTCACGGGAGGGGTCCAGCAATGAGCAGTTCTTC. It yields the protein CASSREGSSNEQFF.

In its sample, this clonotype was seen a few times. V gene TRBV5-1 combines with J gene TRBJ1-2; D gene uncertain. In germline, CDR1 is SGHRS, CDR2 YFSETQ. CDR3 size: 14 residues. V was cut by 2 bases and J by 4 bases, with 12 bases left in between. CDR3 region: CASSLVEGGYGYTF. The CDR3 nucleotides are TGCGCCAGCAGCTTAGTCGAGGGCGGCTATGGCTACACCTTC. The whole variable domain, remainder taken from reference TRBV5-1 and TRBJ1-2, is KAGVTQTPRYLIKTRGQQVTLSCSPISGHRSVSWYQQTPGQGLQFLFEYFSETQRNKGNFPGRFSGRQFSNSRSEMNVSTLELGDSALYLCASSLVEGGYGYTFGSGTRLTVV.

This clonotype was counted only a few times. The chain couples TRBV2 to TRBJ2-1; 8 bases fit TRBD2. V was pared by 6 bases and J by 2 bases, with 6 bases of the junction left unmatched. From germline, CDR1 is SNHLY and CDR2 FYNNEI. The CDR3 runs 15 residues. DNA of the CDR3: TGTGCCAGCAGCGAGGCGGGGGGACCCTACAATGAGCAGTTCTTC. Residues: CASSEAGGPYNEQFF.

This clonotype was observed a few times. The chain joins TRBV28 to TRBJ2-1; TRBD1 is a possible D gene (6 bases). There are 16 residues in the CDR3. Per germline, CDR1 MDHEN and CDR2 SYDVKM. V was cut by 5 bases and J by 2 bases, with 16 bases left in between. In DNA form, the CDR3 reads TGTGCCAGCAGTCTGGGGGCAGAGGGCCCCTACAATGAGCAGTTCTTC. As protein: CASSLGAEGPYNEQFF.

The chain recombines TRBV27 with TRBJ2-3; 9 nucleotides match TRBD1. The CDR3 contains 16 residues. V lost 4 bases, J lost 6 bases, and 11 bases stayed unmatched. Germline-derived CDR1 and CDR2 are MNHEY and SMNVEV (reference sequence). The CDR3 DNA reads TGTGCCAGCAGTTCCTTACAGGGGGCCCCCGGGGATACGCAGTATTTT. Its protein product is CASSSLQGAPGDTQYF.

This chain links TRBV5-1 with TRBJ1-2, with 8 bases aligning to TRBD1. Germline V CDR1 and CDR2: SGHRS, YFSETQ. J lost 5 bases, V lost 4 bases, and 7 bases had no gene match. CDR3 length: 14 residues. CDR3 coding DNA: TGCGCCAGCAGCCCAGGGGGCTCTCCGTATGGCTACACCTTC. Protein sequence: CASSPGGSPYGYTF.

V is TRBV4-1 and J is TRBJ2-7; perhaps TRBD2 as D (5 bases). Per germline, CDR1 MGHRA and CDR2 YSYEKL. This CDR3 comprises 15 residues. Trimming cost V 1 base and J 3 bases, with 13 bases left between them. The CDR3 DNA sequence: TGCGCCAGCAGCCAAGCTGGCACGGGGATCTACGAGCAGTACTTC. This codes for CASSQAGTGIYEQYF.

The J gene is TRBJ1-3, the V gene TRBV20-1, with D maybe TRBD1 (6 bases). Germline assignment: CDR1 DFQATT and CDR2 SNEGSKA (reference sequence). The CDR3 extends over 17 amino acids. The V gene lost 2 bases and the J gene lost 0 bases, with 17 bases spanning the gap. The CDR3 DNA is TGCAGTGCTAGAAAGGAGGCGGGGGGCCACTCTGGAAACACCATATATTTT. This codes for CSARKEAGGHSGNTIYF.

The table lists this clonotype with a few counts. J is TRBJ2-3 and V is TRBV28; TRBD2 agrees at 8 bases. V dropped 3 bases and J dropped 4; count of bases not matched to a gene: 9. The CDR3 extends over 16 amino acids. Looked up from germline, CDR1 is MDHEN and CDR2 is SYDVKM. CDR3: CASSFGPAGDSDTQYF. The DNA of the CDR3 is TGTGCCAGCAGTTTTGGCCCAGCGGGAGATTCAGATACGCAGTATTTT.

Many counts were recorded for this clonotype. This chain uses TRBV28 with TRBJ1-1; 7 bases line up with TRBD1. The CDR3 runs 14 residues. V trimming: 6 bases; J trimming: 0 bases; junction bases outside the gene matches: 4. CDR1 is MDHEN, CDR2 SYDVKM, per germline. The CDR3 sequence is CASRRGQMNTEAFF. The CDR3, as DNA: TGTGCCAGCAGGAGGGGACAGATGAACACTGAAGCTTTCTTT.

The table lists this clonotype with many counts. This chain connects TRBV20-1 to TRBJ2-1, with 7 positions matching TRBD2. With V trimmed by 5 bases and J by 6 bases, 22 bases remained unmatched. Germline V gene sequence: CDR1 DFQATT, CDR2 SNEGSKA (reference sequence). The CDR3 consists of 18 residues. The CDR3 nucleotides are TGCAGTGCTCGACTTAAGCCGTCTGCCGGGGGGTACGGCAATGAGCAGTTCTTC. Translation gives CSARLKPSAGGYGNEQFF.

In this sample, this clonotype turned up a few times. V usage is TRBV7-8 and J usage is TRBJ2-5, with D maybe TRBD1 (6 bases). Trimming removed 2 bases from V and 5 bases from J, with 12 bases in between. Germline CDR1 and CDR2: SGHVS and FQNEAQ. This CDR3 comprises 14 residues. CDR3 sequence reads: CASSLQAGVETQYF. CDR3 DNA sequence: TGTGCCAGCAGCTTACAAGCAGGGGTTGAGACCCAGTACTTC.

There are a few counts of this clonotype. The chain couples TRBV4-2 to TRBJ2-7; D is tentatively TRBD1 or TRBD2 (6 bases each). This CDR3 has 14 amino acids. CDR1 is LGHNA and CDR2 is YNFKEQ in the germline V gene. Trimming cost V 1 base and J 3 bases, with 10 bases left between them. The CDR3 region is CASSQVGGGYEQYF. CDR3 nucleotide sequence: TGTGCCAGCAGCCAAGTAGGAGGGGGCTACGAGCAGTACTTC.

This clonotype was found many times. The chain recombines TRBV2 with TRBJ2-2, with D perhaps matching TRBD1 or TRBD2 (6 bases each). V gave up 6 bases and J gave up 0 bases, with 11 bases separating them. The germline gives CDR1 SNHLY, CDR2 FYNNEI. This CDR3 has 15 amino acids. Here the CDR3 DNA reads TGTGCCAGCAGGGGGGGCCAGGCGAACACCGGGGAGCTGTTTTTT. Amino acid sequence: CASRGGQANTGELFF.